This TCR beta chain was profiled in a study of response to subunit inactivated influenza vaccine. V gave up 4 bases and J gave up 8 bases, with 23 bases separating them. The germline CDR1 and CDR2 sequences are SGHRS and YFSETQ. The CDR3 spans 16 residues. One entry per CDR3 protein, called by TCRdb with MiXCR from the RT-PCR reads. The data contain about 540,000 distinct CDR3 sequences, roughly 25% of them singletons. The same sample was also used in a study of T cells expressing NK-cell markers. That work adds: Libraries used 5'RACE template switching adding universal primer site and UMIs. All TCR beta repertoires analysed originated from sorted CD3+CD56+NKG2C+, CD3+CD56+NKG2C- and CD3+CD56-NKG2C+ T cells. Where several donors were concerned, these clonotypes also led the CD3+CD56-NKG2C+ fraction.

Source: CD4+ T cells sorted from PBMCs, taken 11 to 12 days after vaccination. The chain carries TRBV5-1 and TRBJ2-3, with D maybe TRBD2 (5 bases). This receptor was obtained from a man aged 45-65 years who received an inactivated influenza vaccine. The CDR3 nucleotides are TGCGCCAGCAGCCTCGAAGGTCCATTCGGGGTCGGTACGCAGTATTTT. It encodes CASSLEGPFGVGTQYF.